The T cell receptor beta chain described here comes from a study of cytomegalovirus exposure and HLA in healthy donors. Whole-study findings and limits: Associated with cytomegalovirus, according to the listing, were 150 to 200 TCR beta chains. In the 95 to 150 validation repertoires, a later analysis found that first-cohort TCR clusters tended to co-occur.

Comments on this clone: The antigen is unknown.

Here immunoSEQ multiplex PCR was the method, and the copy in TCRdb shows in-frame clones only, minus some. The table has some 70,000 clones, 85% seen once; the top ten hold 3%. The sequence was collected from a man aged 30-40 years in good health and CMV-seronegative. Sequenced input: PBMCs.

CDR3 in amino acids: CASRMAGGARDTQYF. The CDR3 DNA reads TGCGCCAGCAGGATGGCGGGGGGGGCACGGGATACGCAGTATTTT. The V gene is TRBV4-1, the J gene TRBJ2-3, with 9 nucleotides matching TRBD2. This CDR3 is 15 amino acids long. V was pared by 6 bases and J by 6 bases, with 10 bases of the junction left unmatched. CDR1 MGHRA and CDR2 YSYEKL come from the germline V gene.